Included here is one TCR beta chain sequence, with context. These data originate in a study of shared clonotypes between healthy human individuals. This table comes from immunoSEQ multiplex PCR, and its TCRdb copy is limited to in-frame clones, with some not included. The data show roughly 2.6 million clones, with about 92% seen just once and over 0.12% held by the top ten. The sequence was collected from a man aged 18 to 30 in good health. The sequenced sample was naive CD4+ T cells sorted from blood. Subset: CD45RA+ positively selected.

The CDR3 nucleotides read TGTGCCAGCAGCTTAAGCGGCGGGGAGCTGTTTTTT. It is translated as CASSLSGGELFF. The gene calls are TRBV7-8 and TRBJ2-2; weak D call: TRBD2 (5 bases). Germline assignment: CDR1 SGHVS and CDR2 FQNEAQ. The CDR3 loop spans 12 amino acids. V lost 2 bases, J lost 7 bases, and 5 bases lay in between.